One and the same sample provided the 12 T cell receptor beta chains below, sequenced in a study of blood T cell repertoires in COVID-19. Produced via immunoSEQ multiplex PCR; TCRdb's table is partial and in-frame only. The sample has some 250,000 clones; 70% to 90% are singletons. Material: peripheral blood. These receptors all stem from a woman aged 55-75 years with COVID-19, enrolled during active disease.

A few counts support this clone. CDR3 sequence: CASSLVGGDSGNTIYF. The CDR3 DNA is TGCGCCAGCAGCTTGGTAGGGGGGGACTCTGGAAACACCATATATTTT. The chain employs TRBV5-1 and TRBJ1-3, with a weak D call TRBD1 (6 bases). The length of the CDR3 is 16 residues. V lost 0 bases and J lost 0, with 10 bases in between. Germline V gene lookup returns CDR1 SGHRS and CDR2 YFSETQ.

V is TRBV28 and J is TRBJ1-6; D not resolved. CDR3 length: 16 residues. Germline V lookup: CDR1 MDHEN, CDR2 SYDVKM. V lost 8 bases and J lost 7, with 21 bases in between. The DNA of the CDR3 is TGTGCCAGCCAAGCCCCCATCGGCAGGATCAATTCACCCCTCCACTTT. Its translation is CASQAPIGRINSPLHF.

This clone has just one count. The gene calls are TRBV19 and TRBJ2-4; 10 bases fit TRBD2. V was clipped by 2 bases and J by 0 bases; unmatched bases: 7. This CDR3 region has 18 residues. Germline V gene sequence: CDR1 LNHDA, CDR2 SQIVND (reference sequence). CDR3 coding DNA: TGTGCCAGTAGTATATGGGCTAGCGGGAGTGGAGCCAAAAACATTCAGTACTTC. This codes for CASSIWASGSGAKNIQYF.

The chain has TRBV28 and TRBJ1-6; a weak D match, TRBD1 (5 bases). CDR1 is MDHEN, CDR2 SYDVKM, per germline. The length of the CDR3 is 15 residues. Trimming pared 7 bases from V and 0 bases from J, leaving 10 bases between. The CDR3 DNA is TGTGCCAGCAAGGGGTTCCCCTCCTATAATTCACCCCTCCACTTT. This gives the protein CASKGFPSYNSPLHF.

This chain joins TRBV7-2 and TRBJ1-5; TRBD1 matches at 10 bases. Germline values: CDR1 SGHTA, CDR2 FQGNSA. The CDR3 has 16 residues. With V trimmed by 5 bases and J by 4 bases, 8 bases remained unmatched. The CDR3 sequence: CASSDRDRGPNQPQHF. DNA for the CDR3: TGTGCCAGCAGCGACCGGGACAGGGGACCAAATCAGCCCCAGCATTTT.

The CDR3 spells CAIRNNRGSGELFF. The CDR3 DNA sequence: TGTGCCATCAGGAACAACAGGGGAAGCGGGGAGCTGTTTTTT. The chain links TRBV10-3 to TRBJ2-2; 7 nucleotides agree with TRBD1. The CDR3 runs 14 residues. Germline CDR1 reads ENHRY; CDR2 reads SYGVKD. V trimming: 6 bases; J trimming: 7 bases; junction bases outside the gene matches: 8.

This chain links TRBV5-1 with TRBJ2-5, with D maybe TRBD2 (6 bases). V was shortened by 5 bases and J by 1 base, with 12 bases between the two germline ends. Germline-derived CDR1 and CDR2 are SGHRS and YFSETQ. CDR3 size: 14 residues. CDR3 residues: CASSRLGFQETQYF. CDR3 bases: TGCGCCAGCAGTCGACTAGGGTTCCAAGAGACCCAGTACTTC. The whole variable domain, remainder taken from reference TRBV5-1 and TRBJ2-5, is KAGVTQTPRYLIKTRGQQVTLSCSPISGHRSVSWYQQTPGQGLQFLFEYFSETQRNKGNFPGRFSGRQFSNSRSEMNVSTLELGDSALYLCASSRLGFQETQYFGPGTRLLVL.

This clone came up a few times. This rearrangement joins TRBV2 to TRBJ2-7, with 8 bases fitting TRBD2. The V gene's germline CDR1 is SNHLY and CDR2 FYNNEI. Trimming took 6 bases from V and 2 from J; bases not matched to a gene: 6. The CDR3 is made up of 14 amino acids. CDR3 amino acids: CASRTGGGPYEQYF. CDR3 nucleotides: TGTGCCAGCAGGACCGGGGGGGGCCCCTACGAGCAGTACTTC.

The rearrangement uses TRBV5-6 and TRBJ1-2; no reliable D call. CDR1 is SGHDT and CDR2 is YYEEEE in the germline V gene. V was pared by 0 bases and J by 4 bases, with 4 bases between. This CDR3 is 12 amino acids long. DNA for the CDR3: TGTGCCAGCAGCTTGGTCCTCTATGGCTACACCTTC. Its protein is CASSLVLYGYTF.

This chain uses TRBV11-2 with TRBJ1-1; the D gene is possibly TRBD1 (6 bases). Deletions cut 1 base from V and 4 bases from J, with 10 bases between. Germline CDR1 and CDR2: SGHAT and FQNNGV. CDR3 length equals 14 residues. The CDR3 is CASSLGQVGTEAFF. CDR3 bases: TGTGCCAGCAGCTTAGGACAGGTTGGCACTGAAGCTTTCTTT.

The chain has TRBV6-5 and TRBJ2-1, with a tentative D call TRBD1 (6 bases). Trimming stripped 6 bases from V and 4 bases from J, with 7 bases between. There are 12 residues in the CDR3. Germline V gene sequence: CDR1 MNHEY, CDR2 SVGAGI. CDR3 residues: CASRGQYNEQFF. The CDR3 nucleotides read TGTGCCAGCAGGGGACAATACAATGAGCAGTTCTTC.

The CDR3 sequence: CASSPRDRGFGNTIYF. CDR3 DNA: TGTGCCAGCAGCCCGAGGGACAGGGGGTTCGGAAACACCATATATTTT. The chain uses TRBV9 and TRBJ1-3; TRBD1 matches 11 bases. With V trimmed by 4 bases and J by 4 bases, 7 bases remained unmatched. CDR3 length: 16 amino acids. Germline loops: CDR1 SGDLS, CDR2 YYNGEE.